This T cell receptor beta chain derives from a study of cytomegalovirus exposure and HLA in healthy donors. Study-level information: Falling in the Caucasian-associated ancestry cluster were approximately 84% of approximately 410 genotyped donors.

This clone has just a few counts. Its target is unknown. In the PCR, 60 Vbeta and 13 Jbeta primers were used. The data were produced by immunoSEQ multiplex PCR, yet TCRdb's version contains in-frame clones alone and is incomplete. The table lists about 130,000 clones, around three quarters of them singletons, with roughly 3.5% in the top ten. The study's findings and limits: When the data were analyzed later, several of the most significant clusters appeared to be linked to common viral pathogens. Three CMV-associated chains proved CMV antigen-specific in vitro.

Deletions cut 1 base from V and 2 bases from J, with 12 bases between. CDR1 is SNHLY and CDR2 is FYNNEI in the germline V gene. The CDR3 runs to 17 residues. This TCR was recovered from a man aged 35 to 55 in good health and CMV-seronegative. The rearrangement links TRBV2 to TRBJ2-6, with D perhaps TRBD1 (6 bases). The sample was PBMCs. The chain's CDR3 is CASSEVRGMAGANVLTF. In nucleotides, the CDR3 is TGTGCCAGCAGTGAAGTGAGGGGGATGGCTGGGGCCAACGTCCTGACTTTC.